Listed here are 32 T cell receptor beta chains from one sample, sequenced in a study of T cells in Graves' hyperthyroidism and ophthalmopathy. It was RNA transcripts that yielded the amplified TCR beta CDR3 regions. Using the HTBI primer set, a first-round RT-PCR was run on the TCR CDR3. TCRdb fed the multiplex PCR reads into MiXCR, producing one record per CDR3 protein. The sample has under 650,000 distinct CDR3 sequences, 15% to 20% seen once; the top ten hold 3% to 4.5%. Material: blood. Every receptor here comes from a woman in her twenties or thirties with Graves' hyperthyroidism.

The sample holds many counts of this clonotype. V is TRBV11-1 and J is TRBJ2-7; weak D call: TRBD1 (6 bases). CDR3 size: 13 residues. In germline, CDR1 is SGHAT, CDR2 FQDESV (reference sequence). V lost 1 base to trimming and J lost 5 bases, with 9 bases between them. The CDR3 reads CASSLVWTDEQYF. The CDR3 DNA reads as TGTGCCAGCAGCTTAGTTTGGACAGACGAGCAGTACTTC. Drawing the rest from reference TRBV11-1 and TRBJ2-7, the complete variable domain is EAEVAQSPRYKITEKSQAVAFWCDPISGHATLYWYRQILGQGPELLVQFQDESVVDDSQLPKDRFSAERLKGVDSTLKIQPAELGDSAMYLCASSLVWTDEQYFGPGTRLTVT.

This clonotype has ten or more counts. The genes are TRBV11-2 and TRBJ2-3; 10 bases match TRBD2. V dropped 2 bases and J dropped 5; count of bases not matched to a gene: 13. Germline CDR1 SGHAT, CDR2 FQNNGV. This CDR3 spans 18 amino acids. The CDR3 nucleotides are TGTGCCAGCAGCTTATCGCCCCCCGGGACTAGCGAGGAAGATACGCAGTATTTT. This encodes CASSLSPPGTSEEDTQYF.

In the case of this clonotype: One base away lies a much larger clone, so this may be a sequencing read error. The CDR3 ends on some other residue instead of the conserved phenylalanine or tryptophan, so this is likely a read error. The V and J genes are TRBV12-3 or TRBV12-4 and TRBJ2-2; D might be TRBD1 (6 bases). V lost 7 bases and J lost 4, with 16 bases in between. The CDR3 consists of 15 residues. The DNA for the CDR3 is TGTGCCAGCACCAAATTACAGGGTGGCACCGGGGAGCTGTTTCTT. This translates into CASTKLQGGTGELFL.

This clonotype was observed many times. The chain links TRBV29-1 to TRBJ2-1, with D unclear. The CDR3 consists of 13 residues. Germline loops: CDR1 SQVTM, CDR2 ANQGSEA. V lost 5 bases and J 0 bases, leaving 8 bases between the germline ends. The CDR3 DNA reads as TGCAGCGTTAGGGCCCTCTCCTACAATGAGCAGTTCTTC. This codes for CSVRALSYNEQFF.

This clonotype was seen repeatedly, ten times or more. V gene TRBV12-3 or TRBV12-4 combines with J gene TRBJ2-1, with a tentative D call TRBD2 (5 bases). The V end lost 2 bases, the J end lost 5 bases, and 13 bases lay between the germline ends. The CDR3 extends over 15 amino acids. As DNA, the CDR3 is TGTGCCAGCAGTTTAATTGTGGGAGCTAACAATGAGCAGTTCTTC. Translated, it gives CASSLIVGANNEQFF.

The genes are TRBV29-1 and TRBJ2-7, with TRBD1 as a possible D gene (6 bases). V dropped 2 bases and J dropped 4 bases, with 15 bases sitting between them. Germline loops: CDR1 SQVTM, CDR2 ANQGSEA. This CDR3 contains 14 residues. The CDR3 nucleotides read TGCAGCGTTGAAACAGGGCTAGATGGGTACGAGCAGTACTTC. It codes for CSVETGLDGYEQYF.

This sequence joins TRBV9 and TRBJ2-7; 11 bases map to TRBD2. V shed 0 bases, J shed 5 bases, and the junction held 4 bases outside the gene matches. The CDR3 extends over 15 amino acids. Germline lookup yields CDR1 SGDLS and CDR2 YYNGEE. For the CDR3, the DNA is TGTGCCAGCAGCGTAGATAGCGGGAGGGCCCACGAGCAGTACTTC. It codes for CASSVDSGRAHEQYF.

With regard to this clonotype: One base away lies a much larger clone, so this may be a sequencing read error. The V gene is TRBV7-2, the J gene TRBJ2-7; 8 positions agree with TRBD2. Germline V gene data show CDR1 as SGHTA and CDR2 as FQGNSA. The CDR3 is 16 residues long. The trim removed 1 base at V and 7 bases at J, leaving 12 bases unmatched. Here the CDR3 reads CASSLVVAGGVNEQYF. CDR3 in DNA: TGTGCCAGCAGCTTAGTTGTGGCCGGGGGGGTCAATGAGCAGTACTTC.

The chain employs TRBV4-3 and TRBJ2-2, with 7 bases aligning to TRBD1. J gave up 1 base and V 4 bases, and 3 bases lay outside the gene matches. CDR3 length: 15 amino acids. Germline V gene sequence: CDR1 LGHNA, CDR2 YSLEER. CDR3 region: CASSPYRGNTGELFF. CDR3 nucleotides: TGCGCCAGCAGCCCGTACAGGGGGAACACCGGGGAGCTGTTTTTT.

CDR3: CASSLGDRVLGYTF. CDR3 nucleotides: TGTGCCAGCAGCTTAGGGGACAGGGTGCTTGGCTACACCTTC. The chain employs TRBV7-3 and TRBJ1-2, with 9 nucleotides matching TRBD1. CDR3 length equals 14 residues. The germline gives CDR1 SGHTA, CDR2 FQGTGA. J lost 7 bases, V lost 2 bases, and 5 bases had no gene match.

To note about this clonotype: It may be a read error: a sequence one base away is much more abundant. V gene TRBV9 combines with J gene TRBJ2-3, with TRBD2 identical over 11 bases. Germline CDR1 reads SGDLS; CDR2 reads YYNGEE. V lost 4 bases and J lost 2; bases outside the gene matches: 3. The CDR3 consists of 15 residues. The CDR3 sequence is CASSQTSGNTDTQYF. The CDR3 DNA reads as TGTGCCAGCAGCCAGACTAGCGGGAACACAGATACGCAGTATTTT.

This clonotype was recorded at least ten times. The chain recombines TRBV11-2 with TRBJ2-7; 9 bases agree with TRBD1. J gave up 3 bases and V 0 bases, and 6 bases lay outside the gene matches. The germline CDR1 and CDR2 sequences are SGHAT and FQNNGV. The CDR3 spans 16 residues. CDR3 DNA sequence: TGTGCCAGCAGCTTAGATCTTGGGACAGGGTACTACGAGCAGTACTTC. Translating it yields CASSLDLGTGYYEQYF.

The table lists this clonotype with many counts. This chain's CDR3 is CASSQDYEQYF. The DNA for the CDR3 is TGTGCCAGCAGCCAAGACTACGAGCAGTACTTC. The gene calls are TRBV3-1 and TRBJ2-7, with D uncertain. In germline, CDR1 is LGHDT, CDR2 YNNKEL (reference sequence). V was trimmed by 0 bases and J by 3 bases, leaving 0 bases between them. CDR3 length equals 11 residues.

The chain has TRBV29-1 and TRBJ2-1; D perhaps matches TRBD1 (6 bases). CDR3 length: 15 amino acids. The germline CDR1 and CDR2 sequences are SQVTM and ANQGSEA. Trimming removed 4 bases from V and 4 bases from J, with 17 bases in between. CDR3 bases: TGCAGCGTTGTGGTGTCGGACAGTCTATACAATGAGCAGTTCTTC. It translates to CSVVVSDSLYNEQFF.

This chain uses TRBV18 with TRBJ2-7; perhaps TRBD1 as D (5 bases). Trimming removed 0 bases at V and 6 bases at J, with 15 bases between. The CDR3 contains 15 residues. The germline V gene has CDR1 KGHSH and CDR2 LQKENI. CDR3: CASSPPGLGMGEQYF. Written as DNA, the CDR3 is TGTGCCAGCTCACCACCGGGGCTGGGTATGGGCGAGCAGTACTTC.

This clonotype was observed at least ten times. The chain carries TRBV5-1 and TRBJ1-2; the D gene is possibly TRBD1 (5 bases). The ends were cut back, 4 bases at V and 4 bases at J, with 14 bases in the middle. The length of the CDR3 is 14 residues. From germline, CDR1 is SGHRS and CDR2 YFSETQ. The CDR3 region has the DNA TGCGCCAGCAGCACCGGACAAGGCTCCTATGGCTACACCTTC. Residues: CASSTGQGSYGYTF. Full variable domain (remainder filled in from reference TRBV5-1 and TRBJ1-2): KAGVTQTPRYLIKTRGQQVTLSCSPISGHRSVSWYQQTPGQGLQFLFEYFSETQRNKGNFPGRFSGRQFSNSRSEMNVSTLELGDSALYLCASSTGQGSYGYTFGSGTRLTVV.

This clonotype was counted many times. The chain couples TRBV27 to TRBJ2-1; TRBD2 aligns across 11 bases. V dropped 5 bases and J dropped 9; count of bases not matched to a gene: 9. CDR1 is MNHEY and CDR2 is SMNVEV in the germline V gene (reference sequence). The CDR3 is 15 amino acids. CDR3 region: CASSLIAGGPGEQFF. CDR3 DNA sequence: TGTGCCAGCAGTCTAATAGCGGGAGGGCCGGGTGAGCAGTTCTTC.

This clonotype occurred once. This sequence joins TRBV9 and TRBJ2-6, with a weak D call TRBD1 (5 bases). The germline V and J ends were trimmed by 4 bases and 2 bases, with 19 bases remaining between them. Germline CDR1 SGDLS, CDR2 YYNGEE. The CDR3 totals 18 residues. The CDR3 is CASSTFRAGLTGANVLTF. DNA for the CDR3: TGTGCCAGCAGCACCTTTCGGGCAGGGTTGACTGGGGCCAACGTCCTGACTTTC.

The sample holds many counts of this clonotype. The V call is TRBV11-2, the J call TRBJ2-7, with TRBD1 matching 8 bases. This CDR3 is built from 18 residues. V trimming: 5 bases; J trimming: 2 bases; junction bases outside the gene matches: 17. CDR1 is SGHAT and CDR2 is FQNNGV in the germline V gene. Here the CDR3 DNA reads TGTGCCAGCAGCCCCCTGGCCAGGGGGCAGGGTCTGGCCTACGAGCAGTACTTC. Its protein is CASSPLARGQGLAYEQYF. Filled out from reference TRBV11-2 and TRBJ2-7, the complete variable domain reads EAGVAQSPRYKIIEKRQSVAFWCNPISGHATLYWYQQILGQGPKLLIQFQNNGVVDDSQLPKDRFSAERLKGVDSTLKIQPAKLEDSAVYLCASSPLARGQGLAYEQYFGPGTRLTVT.

This clonotype has a count of ten or more. This chain links TRBV11-2 with TRBJ2-3; either TRBD1 or TRBD2 may supply D (5 bases each). Germline V gene sequence: CDR1 SGHAT, CDR2 FQNNGV. Trimming left V 2 bases short and J 2 bases short, with 11 bases between. The CDR3 sequence is 15 residues long. The CDR3 nucleotides read TGTGCCAGCAGCTTAACGGGGACGTACACAGATACGCAGTATTTT. Translated, it gives CASSLTGTYTDTQYF. The whole variable domain, remainder taken from reference TRBV11-2 and TRBJ2-3, is EAGVAQSPRYKIIEKRQSVAFWCNPISGHATLYWYQQILGQGPKLLIQFQNNGVVDDSQLPKDRFSAERLKGVDSTLKIQPAKLEDSAVYLCASSLTGTYTDTQYFGPGTRLTVL.

This clonotype was counted at least ten times. This sequence joins TRBV24-1 and TRBJ1-1, with TRBD1 matching over 7 bases. This CDR3 region has 15 residues. CDR1 and CDR2 from the germline V gene are KGHDR and SFDVKD. Trimming took 3 bases from V and 0 from J; bases not matched to a gene: 3. The CDR3 region is CATSDGDRLNTEAFF. In DNA, the CDR3 is TGTGCCACCAGTGATGGGGACAGATTGAACACTGAAGCTTTCTTT.

This clonotype has only a few counts. The chain is built from TRBV19 and TRBJ2-7; D unclear. There are 17 residues in the CDR3. The V gene lost 5 bases and the J gene lost 2 bases, with 22 bases spanning the gap. Germline assignment: CDR1 LNHDA and CDR2 SQIVND (reference sequence). CDR3 DNA sequence: TGTGCCAGTAGTGCCGGCTTCCCCCCCGGCAATACCTACGAGCAGTACTTC. It specifies CASSAGFPPGNTYEQYF. The variable domain in full, with the rest retrieved from reference TRBV19 and TRBJ2-7, is DGGITQSPKYLFRKEGQNVTLSCEQNLNHDAMYWYRQDPGQGLRLIYYSQIVNDFQKGDIAEGYSVSREKKESFPLTVTSAQKNPTAFYLCASSAGFPPGNTYEQYFGPGTRLTVT.

This clonotype was counted between two and nine times. This rearrangement joins TRBV5-1 to TRBJ2-4, with 10 nucleotides matching TRBD1. Germline CDR1 and CDR2: SGHRS and YFSETQ. V was clipped by 3 bases and J by 5 bases; unmatched bases: 8. There are 16 residues in the CDR3. CDR3 amino acids: CASSWGQGSRENIQYF. CDR3 coding DNA: TGCGCCAGCAGCTGGGGACAGGGGAGTAGGGAAAACATTCAGTACTTC.

This clonotype was seen at least ten times. The chain couples TRBV7-2 to TRBJ2-7; 10 bases fit TRBD2. The CDR3 has 16 amino acids. Germline V lookup: CDR1 SGHTA, CDR2 FQGNSA. V was pared by 1 base and J by 2 bases, with 5 bases of the junction left unmatched. The CDR3 DNA reads TGTGCCAGCAGCTTAGATTTCCTAGCGGGAGCCTACGAGCAGTACTTC. Protein: CASSLDFLAGAYEQYF.

Points on this clonotype: A much bigger clone sits one base away, suggesting this may be a read error. The chain is built from TRBV10-3 and TRBJ2-5, with D unresolved. The germline V and J ends were trimmed by 10 bases and 1 base, with 10 bases remaining between them. The CDR3 is 12 amino acids. Germline CDR1 is ENHRY and CDR2 is SYGVKD. CDR3 sequence: CATGGLQETQYF. CDR3 DNA: TGTGCCACAGGCGGTCTCCAAGAGACCCAGTACTTC.

Ten or more counts support this clonotype. V is TRBV2 and J is TRBJ2-5, with a possible D match to TRBD1 (5 bases). CDR1 is SNHLY, CDR2 FYNNEI, per germline. With 6 bases removed from V and 5 bases from J, the gap between germline ends came to 10 bases. The CDR3 loop spans 12 amino acids. The CDR3 loop is CASRDNRETQYF. CDR3 DNA: TGTGCCAGCAGGGACAACCGTGAGACCCAGTACTTC.

This clonotype appeared many times. The chain combines TRBV30 with TRBJ2-2, with D unclear. CDR1 GTSNPN and CDR2 SVGIG come from the germline V gene (reference sequence). With 3 bases removed from V and 6 bases from J, the gap between germline ends came to 11 bases. The CDR3 runs to 13 residues. CDR3 nucleotides: TGTGCCTGGAGACTTGGAGAGCCCGGGGAGCTGTTTTTT. Its translation is CAWRLGEPGELFF.

To note about this clonotype: A clone one base away is much larger, so this may be a read error. The J gene is TRBJ2-2, the V gene TRBV30; 7 bases line up with TRBD2. CDR1 and CDR2 (germline): GTSNPN, SVGIG (reference sequence). After removal of 5 bases from V and 7 bases from J, the junction contained 7 bases not matched to a gene. The CDR3 consists of 13 residues. The CDR3: CAWLRESYGELFF. CDR3 sequence (DNA): TGTGCCTGGCTGCGGGAGAGTTACGGGGAGCTGTTTTTT.

This clonotype was recorded a few times. The V and J genes are TRBV7-8 and TRBJ1-5; TRBD1 is a possible D gene (6 bases). The CDR3 consists of 17 residues. Trimming removed 5 bases at V and 6 bases at J, with 23 bases between. Germline values: CDR1 SGHVS, CDR2 FQNEAQ. CDR3 sequence: CASSRDLTGFGIQPQHF. The CDR3 DNA is TGTGCCAGCAGCCGAGATTTAACAGGGTTCGGGATTCAGCCCCAGCATTTT.

The chain employs TRBV9 and TRBJ2-1; D possibly corresponds to TRBD2 (5 bases). The CDR3 is 15 amino acids. CDR1 and CDR2 (germline): SGDLS, YYNGEE. Trimming pared 0 bases from V and 5 bases from J, leaving 12 bases between. The CDR3 nucleotides read TGTGCCAGCAGCGTAGGACGGAGGAGGAACAATGAGCAGTTCTTC. Amino acids: CASSVGRRRNNEQFF.

The rearrangement links TRBV7-8 to TRBJ1-5; D call uncertain. The CDR3 loop spans 17 amino acids. Per the germline V gene, CDR1 is SGHVS and CDR2 is FQNEAQ. The ends were cut back, 1 base at V and 4 bases at J, with 17 bases in the middle. CDR3 protein: CASSLVSVRAENQPQHF. The CDR3 DNA is TGTGCCAGCAGCTTAGTGAGTGTACGAGCCGAGAATCAGCCCCAGCATTTT.

This clonotype was counted many times. The chain recombines TRBV5-1 with TRBJ2-7; 11 bases map to TRBD1. CDR3 size: 14 residues. The V and J ends lost 3 bases and 6 bases, in that order; junction bases with no gene match: 5. Germline lookup yields CDR1 SGHRS and CDR2 YFSETQ. The CDR3 loop is CASSYSGTGGEQYF. For the CDR3, the DNA is TGCGCCAGCAGCTACTCCGGGACAGGGGGCGAGCAGTACTTC.